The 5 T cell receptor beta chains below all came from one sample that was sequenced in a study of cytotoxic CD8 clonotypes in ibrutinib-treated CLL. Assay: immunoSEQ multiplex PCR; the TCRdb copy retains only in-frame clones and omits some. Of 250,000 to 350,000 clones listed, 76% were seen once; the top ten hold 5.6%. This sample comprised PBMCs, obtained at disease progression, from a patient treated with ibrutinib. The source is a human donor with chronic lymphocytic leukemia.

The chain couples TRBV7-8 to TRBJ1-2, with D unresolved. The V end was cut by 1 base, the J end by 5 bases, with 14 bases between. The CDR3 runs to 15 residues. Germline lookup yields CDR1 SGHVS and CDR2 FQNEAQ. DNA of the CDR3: TGTGCCAGCAGCTTAGTTCCCAAAAGGAGATATGGCTACACCTTC. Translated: CASSLVPKRRYGYTF. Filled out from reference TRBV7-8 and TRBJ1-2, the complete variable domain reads GAGVSQSPRYKVAKRGQDVALRCDPISGHVSLFWYQQALGQGPEFLTYFQNEAQLDKSGLPSDRFFAERPEGSVSTLKIQRTQQEDSAVYLCASSLVPKRRYGYTFGSGTRLTVV.

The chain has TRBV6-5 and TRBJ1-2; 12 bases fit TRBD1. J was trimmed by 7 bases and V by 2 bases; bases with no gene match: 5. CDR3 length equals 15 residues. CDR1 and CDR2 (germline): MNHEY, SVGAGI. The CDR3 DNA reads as TGTGCCAGCAGTTACGGGACAGGGGGCGGAGGTGGCTACACCTTC. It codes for CASSYGTGGGGGYTF.

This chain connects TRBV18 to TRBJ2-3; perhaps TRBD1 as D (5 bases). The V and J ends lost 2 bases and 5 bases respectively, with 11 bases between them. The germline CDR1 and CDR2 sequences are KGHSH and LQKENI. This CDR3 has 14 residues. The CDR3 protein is CASSPSQGRDTQYF. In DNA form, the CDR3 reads TGTGCCAGCTCACCATCCCAGGGCAGAGATACGCAGTATTTT.

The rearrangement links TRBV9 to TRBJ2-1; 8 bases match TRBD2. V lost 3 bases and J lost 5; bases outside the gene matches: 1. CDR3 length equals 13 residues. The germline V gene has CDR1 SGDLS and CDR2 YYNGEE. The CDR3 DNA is TGTGCCAGCAGCGGGCGGGGGGACAATGAGCAGTTCTTC. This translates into CASSGRGDNEQFF.

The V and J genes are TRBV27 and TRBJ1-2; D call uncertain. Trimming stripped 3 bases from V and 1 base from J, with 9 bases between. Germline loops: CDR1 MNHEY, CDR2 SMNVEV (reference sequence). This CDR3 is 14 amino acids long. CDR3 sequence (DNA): TGTGCCAGCAGTTTGACGCCCCGTAACTATGGCTACACCTTC. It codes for CASSLTPRNYGYTF.